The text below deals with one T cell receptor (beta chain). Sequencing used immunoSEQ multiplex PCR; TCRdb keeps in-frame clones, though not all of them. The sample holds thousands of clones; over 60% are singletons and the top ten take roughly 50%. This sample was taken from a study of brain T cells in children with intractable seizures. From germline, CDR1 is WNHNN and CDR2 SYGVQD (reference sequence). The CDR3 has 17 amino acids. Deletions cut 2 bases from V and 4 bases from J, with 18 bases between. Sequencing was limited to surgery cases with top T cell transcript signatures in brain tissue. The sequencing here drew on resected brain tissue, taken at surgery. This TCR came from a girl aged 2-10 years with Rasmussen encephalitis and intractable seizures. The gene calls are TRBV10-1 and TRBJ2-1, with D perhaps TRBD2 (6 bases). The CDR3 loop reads CASSEGPAGDNYNEQFF. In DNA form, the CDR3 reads TGCGCCAGCAGTGAGGGTCCAGCGGGCGACAATTACAATGAGCAGTTCTTC.